The 18 T cell receptor beta chains listed next were all sequenced from one sample in a study of blood T cell repertoires in COVID-19. Only in-frame clones appear in the TCRdb table, and some are missing; sequencing was by immunoSEQ multiplex PCR. Of around 190,000 clones listed, 88% were seen once; the top ten hold 18%. The material sequenced was peripheral blood. The origin of the receptors is a man aged 50-59 years with COVID-19, enrolled during active disease.

The chain couples TRBV5-4 to TRBJ2-4; 7 nucleotides line up with TRBD2. The CDR3 sequence is 17 residues long. The germline CDR1 and CDR2 sequences are SGHNT and YYREEE (reference sequence). V lost 1 base, J lost 2 bases, and 9 bases stayed unmatched. This CDR3 is CASSLWRAGVSKNIQYF. DNA for the CDR3: TGTGCCAGCAGCTTGTGGCGGGCGGGAGTGTCCAAAAACATTCAGTACTTC.

The chain joins TRBV28 to TRBJ1-6; D unresolved. V dropped 6 bases and J dropped 11 bases, with 5 bases sitting between them. This CDR3 region has 10 residues. In germline, CDR1 is MDHEN, CDR2 SYDVKM. DNA of the CDR3: TGTGCCAGCAGCTTCCCACCCCTCCACTTT. This translates into CASSFPPLHF.

This rearrangement joins TRBV19 to TRBJ2-7; no definite D call. V dropped 3 bases and J dropped 5 bases, with 11 bases sitting between them. The CDR3 totals 13 residues. Germline V CDR1 and CDR2: LNHDA, SQIVND (reference sequence). CDR3 protein: CASSMNSRNEQYF. The CDR3 DNA follows: TGTGCCAGTAGTATGAACAGCCGGAACGAGCAGTACTTC.

The chain has TRBV19 and TRBJ2-7; 7 bases fit TRBD1. The CDR3 totals 13 residues. The germline CDR1 and CDR2 sequences are LNHDA and SQIVND (reference sequence). With 4 bases clipped from V and 3 bases from J, the junction kept 3 bases outside the gene matches. The CDR3 sequence: CASSTRQGYEQYF. The CDR3 bases are TGTGCCAGTAGTACCCGACAGGGCTACGAGCAGTACTTC.

The chain has TRBV18 and TRBJ2-7; weak D call: TRBD1 (6 bases). The ends were cut back, 3 bases at V and 4 bases at J, with 13 bases in the middle. CDR3 length: 14 amino acids. CDR1 is KGHSH, CDR2 LQKENI, per germline. The DNA of the CDR3 is TGTGCCAGCTCACCCAACAGGGAAAATTACGAGCAGTACTTC. This sequence encodes CASSPNRENYEQYF.

This chain connects TRBV29-1 to TRBJ2-2; tentatively, D is TRBD1 (5 bases). Germline-derived CDR1 and CDR2 are SQVTM and ANQGSEA. CDR3 size: 13 residues. Trimming removed 3 bases at V and 5 bases at J, with 10 bases between. The CDR3 bases are TGCAGCGTTGACCAACAGGAAACCGGGGAGCTGTTTTTT. Translated, it gives CSVDQQETGELFF.

The rearrangement links TRBV6-1 to TRBJ2-6; tentative D call: TRBD1 (6 bases). The CDR3 is 21 amino acids. Per the germline V gene, CDR1 is MNHNS and CDR2 is SASEGT. V dropped 2 bases and J dropped 0 bases, with 23 bases sitting between them. CDR3 sequence (DNA): TGTGCCAGCAGTGAACTAGGGTGGGGGCCGAGTGTTTCCTCTGGGGCCAACGTCCTGACTTTC. Amino acids: CASSELGWGPSVSSGANVLTF.

The V call is TRBV27, the J call TRBJ1-2, with 9 nucleotides matching TRBD1. Per germline, CDR1 MNHEY and CDR2 SMNVEV (reference sequence). The V and J ends lost 5 bases and 4 bases, in that order; junction bases with no gene match: 5. The CDR3 sequence is 14 residues long. CDR3 residues: CASSLRQGGYGYTF. The CDR3 DNA reads as TGTGCCAGCAGTCTCCGACAGGGGGGCTATGGCTACACCTTC.

The V call is TRBV11-3, the J call TRBJ1-1, with unresolved D. Trimming shortened V by 0 bases and J by 6 bases, and 8 bases separated the two germline ends. CDR3 length: 13 residues. Germline V gives CDR1 SGHNT, CDR2 YENEEA. In nucleotides, the CDR3 is TGTGCCAGCAGCTTAGAAGGGCGGGCTGAAGCTTTCTTT. Its protein product is CASSLEGRAEAFF.

The chain links TRBV5-1 to TRBJ1-6; tentative D call: TRBD1 (6 bases). CDR1 is SGHRS and CDR2 is YFSETQ in the germline V gene. This CDR3 has 15 amino acids. V gave up 5 bases and J gave up 5 bases, with 14 bases separating them. In nucleotides, the CDR3 is TGCGCCAGCAGACCCACCGGGGGGCATAATTCACCCCTCCACTTT. Its translation: CASRPTGGHNSPLHF.

The chain employs TRBV18 and TRBJ2-7; 8 nucleotides agree with TRBD1. The CDR3 loop spans 13 amino acids. The J segment lost 5 bases and the V segment lost 3 bases, leaving 3 bases of the junction unmatched. Germline V gene data show CDR1 as KGHSH and CDR2 as LQKENI. The CDR3 DNA reads TGTGCCAGCTCACCTACGACAGGGGACGAGCAGTACTTC. This gives the protein CASSPTTGDEQYF.

The genes are TRBV19 and TRBJ2-2; D unresolved. V shed 5 bases and J shed 2 bases, with 9 bases lying between them. The CDR3 totals 14 residues. Germline CDR1 and CDR2: LNHDA and SQIVND (reference sequence). The CDR3 nucleotides read TGTGCCAGTAGTCTGACATTTAACACCGGGGAGCTGTTTTTT. As protein: CASSLTFNTGELFF. The complete variable domain, with remaining parts taken from reference TRBV19 and TRBJ2-2, reads DGGITQSPKYLFRKEGQNVTLSCEQNLNHDAMYWYRQDPGQGLRLIYYSQIVNDFQKGDIAEGYSVSREKKESFPLTVTSAQKNPTAFYLCASSLTFNTGELFFGEGSRLTVL.

Turning to this clone: Being one base from a much bigger clone, this may be a read error. This CDR3 is also generated by other DNA sequences in the sample. This sequence joins TRBV7-2 and TRBJ1-4; 7 bases fit TRBD1. V lost 4 bases, J lost 0 bases, and 2 bases stayed unmatched. CDR3 length: 15 residues. Germline CDR1 is SGHTA and CDR2 is FQGNSA. CDR3 sequence: CASSSQGATNEKLFF. The CDR3 nucleotides are TGTGCCAGCAGCTCCCAGGGGGCAACTAATGAAAAACTGTTTTTT.

The J gene is TRBJ2-1, the V gene TRBV6-4; 8 bases map to TRBD2. The germline gives CDR1 MRHNA, CDR2 SNTAGT. This CDR3 region has 15 residues. Trimming removed 4 bases from V and 9 bases from J; junction bases left unmatched: 11. The CDR3 nucleotides are TGTGCCAGCAGTGTACGAGCGGGGGTATCTGGTGAGCAGTTCTTC. As protein: CASSVRAGVSGEQFF.

The rearrangement uses TRBV12-3 or TRBV12-4 and TRBJ2-7; no firm D call. This CDR3 contains 13 residues. V was shortened by 6 bases and J by 2 bases, with 11 bases between the two germline ends. CDR3: CASSEQTAYEQYF. Here the CDR3 DNA reads TGTGCCAGCAGCGAGCAAACAGCCTACGAGCAGTACTTC.

The chain joins TRBV7-2 to TRBJ2-2, with TRBD2 matching over 8 bases. Germline trimming cut 5 bases from V and 1 base from J; bases unmatched to any gene: 9. The CDR3 contains 17 residues. Germline CDR1 reads SGHTA; CDR2 reads FQGNSA. CDR3 residues: CASSPRGAGENTGELFF. Here the CDR3 DNA reads TGTGCCAGCAGCCCACGGGGAGCGGGGGAGAACACCGGGGAGCTGTTTTTT.

V is TRBV7-3 and J is TRBJ2-1; 11 bases line up with TRBD2. Germline assignment: CDR1 SGHTA and CDR2 FQGTGA. This CDR3 comprises 17 residues. Losses at the gene ends were 5 bases for V and 4 bases for J; bases not matched to a gene: 10. The CDR3 nucleotides are TGTGCCAGCAGCAAGATAGCGGGAGGGCCGGGATACAATGAGCAGTTCTTC. It codes for CASSKIAGGPGYNEQFF.

The chain couples TRBV6-6 to TRBJ2-2, with TRBD2 identical over 7 bases. CDR1 MNHNY and CDR2 SVGAGI come from the germline V gene (reference sequence). The CDR3 is 18 amino acids. With V trimmed by 5 bases and J by 6 bases, 18 bases remained unmatched. The CDR3, as DNA: TGTGCCAGCAGTCCCCCCTCTGTGAGGGGAGGGCACCCCGGGGAGCTGTTTTTT. It codes for CASSPPSVRGGHPGELFF.